The table lists the clone carrying this TCR beta chain with a few counts. Its specificity is not known. Sequencing used immunoSEQ multiplex PCR; TCRdb keeps in-frame clones, though not all of them. This sample has about 30,000 clones, with 90% to 95% found just once. The junction had 11 bases not matched to a gene; V was cut back by 4 bases and J by 2 bases. Germline CDR1 reads ENHRY; CDR2 reads SYGVKD. The CDR3 extends over 16 amino acids. This sample was taken from a study of T cell responses to AZD1222 COVID-19 vaccine. Whole-study findings and limits: Nearly half of unique spike-specific TCRs reportedly avoided B.1.351 and B.1.1.7 mutated regions. At 160-218 and 743-854, vaccine-associated CD4 TCRs were dominant, and they spanned spike.

The source of this sequence is an adult in good health. This specimen was peripheral blood, taken on day 0 of AZD1222 vaccination. The V call is TRBV10-3, the J call TRBJ2-7; 7 bases agree with TRBD1. The CDR3 coding sequence is TGTGCCATCAGTGGTCGACAGGGCTCACAACCCTACGAGCAGTACTTC. It specifies CAISGRQGSQPYEQYF.